The 14 T cell receptor beta chains listed next were all sequenced from one sample in a study of lymphopenia after photon versus proton radiotherapy. Clones were read by immunoSEQ multiplex PCR, and TCRdb kept only the in-frame ones, dropping some. The table lists about 70,000 clones, approximately 90% of them singletons. Sequenced material: peripheral blood, taken from a patient treated with photon-based radiotherapy. The receptor source for this set is a woman in her thirties or forties with cholangiocarcinoma.

The V gene is TRBV2, the J gene TRBJ1-4; D remains ambiguous. The CDR3 contains 13 residues. V lost 5 bases to trimming and J lost 8 bases, with 12 bases between them. CDR1 is SNHLY, CDR2 FYNNEI, per germline. CDR3 nucleotide sequence: TGTGCCAGCAGTTTCGATCAGGCCGAAAAACTGTTTTTT. Protein: CASSFDQAEKLFF.

For this clone: The sample holds other DNA sequences that translate to the same CDR3. The V gene is TRBV30, the J gene TRBJ2-7; D is undetermined. Trimming stripped 0 bases from V and 3 bases from J, with 15 bases between. The CDR3 has 15 residues. The germline CDR1 and CDR2 sequences are GTSNPN and SVGIG (reference sequence). Here the CDR3 DNA reads TGTGCCTGGAGTGTAGGATCGGCACATTACTACGAGCAGTACTTC. Its protein is CAWSVGSAHYYEQYF.

The rearrangement links TRBV13 to TRBJ2-5; 12 bases align to TRBD2. The end of the DNA is better explained by TRBJ2-7, so the J call may be wrong. CDR1 is PRHDT and CDR2 is FYEKMQ in the germline V gene (reference sequence). The CDR3 has 16 residues. The CDR3 DNA reads as TGTGCCAGCAGCTCCCCTAGCGGGAGGGCTTTCTACGAGCAGTACTTC. Its protein is CASSSPSGRAFYEQYF.

The chain couples TRBV6-5 to TRBJ1-1; 7 bases are a match to TRBD1. This CDR3 comprises 15 residues. The V gene end was trimmed by 5 bases and the J gene end by 0 bases; junction bases not matched to a gene: 6. Germline lookup yields CDR1 MNHEY and CDR2 SVGAGI. Here the CDR3 DNA reads TGTGCCAGCAGTAAACAGGGGTTCATGAACACTGAAGCTTTCTTT. Amino acid sequence: CASSKQGFMNTEAFF.

The chain is built from TRBV2 and TRBJ1-6, with a weak D call TRBD1 (5 bases). Germline V gives CDR1 SNHLY, CDR2 FYNNEI. CDR3 length equals 14 residues. V shed 3 bases and J shed 5 bases, with 8 bases lying between them. CDR3 amino acids: CASSEGRNNSPLHF. In nucleotides, the CDR3 is TGTGCCAGCAGTGAGGGACGGAATAATTCACCCCTCCACTTT.

CDR3 in DNA: TGTGCCAGCAGCTTAGTGGGCCAGAACACTGAAGCTTTCTTT. Translation gives CASSLVGQNTEAFF. This chain links TRBV5-5 with TRBJ1-1; D is uncertain. Germline V gives CDR1 SGHKS, CDR2 YYEKEE (reference sequence). CDR3 size: 14 residues. V was pared by 2 bases and J by 1 base, with 9 bases between. Variable domain in full (rest from reference TRBV5-5 and TRBJ1-1): DAGVTQSPTHLIKTRGQQVTLRCSPISGHKSVSWYQQVLGQGPQFIFQYYEKEERGRGNFPDRFSARQFPNYSSELNVNALLLGDSALYLCASSLVGQNTEAFFGQGTRLTVV.

The CDR3 reads CASSLVHTNAEAFF. The CDR3 DNA sequence: TGTGCCAGCAGCTTAGTACATACCAACGCTGAAGCTTTCTTT. The chain combines TRBV7-3 with TRBJ1-1; D is ambiguous. There are 14 residues in the CDR3. Germline V gene sequence: CDR1 SGHTA, CDR2 FQGTGA. With 2 bases removed from V and 6 bases from J, the gap between germline ends came to 13 bases.

The CDR3: CASSQEPSSRGRDGNTEAFF. As DNA, the CDR3 is TGTGCCAGCAGCCAAGAACCCTCCTCGCGGGGCAGGGATGGGAACACTGAAGCTTTCTTT. The V gene is TRBV4-2, the J gene TRBJ1-1; weak D call: TRBD1 (5 bases). The CDR3 extends over 20 amino acids. Trimming shortened V by 0 bases and J by 1 base, and 24 bases separated the two germline ends. Germline V gives CDR1 LGHNA, CDR2 YNFKEQ.

The rearrangement uses TRBV2 and TRBJ1-3; 9 nucleotides align to TRBD1. There are 15 residues in the CDR3. Germline V lookup: CDR1 SNHLY, CDR2 FYNNEI. J was trimmed by 4 bases and V by 6 bases; bases with no gene match: 7. CDR3: CASSRQGVPGNTIYF. Here the CDR3 DNA reads TGTGCCAGCAGCCGACAGGGGGTCCCAGGAAACACCATATATTTT.

The chain joins TRBV6-4 to TRBJ1-2, with 7 nucleotides matching TRBD1. This CDR3 has 13 residues. The germline gives CDR1 MRHNA, CDR2 SNTAGT. With 0 bases clipped from V and 8 bases from J, the junction kept 3 bases outside the gene matches. The CDR3 is CASSDSPGGGYTF. CDR3 bases: TGTGCCAGCAGTGACTCCCCAGGGGGGGGCTACACCTTC.

The chain couples TRBV5-1 to TRBJ2-7, with 7 positions matching TRBD1. This CDR3 contains 14 residues. CDR1 is SGHRS, CDR2 YFSETQ, per germline. The ends lost 3 bases at V and 0 bases at J; junction bases unmatched: 3. The CDR3 loop reads CASSSGQASYEQYF. For the CDR3, the DNA is TGCGCCAGCAGCTCTGGACAGGCCTCCTACGAGCAGTACTTC.

J is TRBJ1-1 and V is TRBV2, with D perhaps TRBD1 (6 bases). CDR3 length: 13 residues. CDR1 is SNHLY, CDR2 FYNNEI, per germline. Deletions cut 10 bases from V and 1 base from J, with 13 bases between. CDR3 amino acids: CATQGFPNTEAFF. CDR3 coding DNA: TGTGCCACTCAGGGGTTTCCGAACACTGAAGCTTTCTTT. The complete variable domain, with remaining parts taken from reference TRBV2 and TRBJ1-1, reads EPEVTQTPSHQVTQMGQEVILRCVPISNHLYFYWYRQILGQKVEFLVSFYNNEISEKSEIFDDQFSVERPDGSNFTLKIRSTKLEDSAMYFCATQGFPNTEAFFGQGTRLTVV.

This chain links TRBV6-5 with TRBJ2-7, with 7 positions matching TRBD1. The V and J ends lost 0 bases and 5 bases, in that order; junction bases with no gene match: 7. The CDR3 runs 15 residues. CDR1 and CDR2 from the germline V gene are MNHEY and SVGAGI. CDR3 amino acids: CASSYSGQIGDEQYF. CDR3 nucleotides: TGTGCCAGCAGTTACTCGGGACAGATCGGGGACGAGCAGTACTTC.

In this sample, this clone turned up once. This chain links TRBV30 with TRBJ1-6, with D possibly TRBD1 on 6 matching bases. Trimming shortened V by 0 bases and J by 7 bases, and 13 bases separated the two germline ends. This CDR3 has 15 residues. The germline V gene encodes CDR1 GTSNPN and CDR2 SVGIG (reference sequence). DNA of the CDR3: TGTGCCTGGAGTGTACTAGATGGGACAAATTCACCCCTCCACTTT. Protein product: CAWSVLDGTNSPLHF.